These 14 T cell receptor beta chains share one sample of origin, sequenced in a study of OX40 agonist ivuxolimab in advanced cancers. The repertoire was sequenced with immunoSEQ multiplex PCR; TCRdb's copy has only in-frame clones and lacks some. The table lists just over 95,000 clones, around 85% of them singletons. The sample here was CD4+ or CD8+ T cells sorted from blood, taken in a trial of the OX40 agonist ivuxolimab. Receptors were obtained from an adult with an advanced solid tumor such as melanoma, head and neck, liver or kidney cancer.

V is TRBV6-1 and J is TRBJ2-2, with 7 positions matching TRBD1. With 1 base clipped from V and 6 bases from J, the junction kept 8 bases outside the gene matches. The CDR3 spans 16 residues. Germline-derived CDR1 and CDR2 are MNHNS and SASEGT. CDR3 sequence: CASSEEGAGLAGELFF. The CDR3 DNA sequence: TGTGCCAGCAGTGAAGAGGGGGCAGGGCTAGCCGGGGAGCTGTTTTTT.

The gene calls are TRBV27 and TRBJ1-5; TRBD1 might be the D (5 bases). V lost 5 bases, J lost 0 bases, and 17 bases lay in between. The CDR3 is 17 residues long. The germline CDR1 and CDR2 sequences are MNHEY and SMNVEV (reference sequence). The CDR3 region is CASSKMTEIPSNQPQHF. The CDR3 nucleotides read TGTGCCAGCAGTAAAATGACAGAAATCCCTAGCAATCAGCCCCAGCATTTT.

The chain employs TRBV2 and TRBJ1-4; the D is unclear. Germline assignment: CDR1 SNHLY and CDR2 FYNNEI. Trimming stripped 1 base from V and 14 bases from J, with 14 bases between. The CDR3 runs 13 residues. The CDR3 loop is CASSEGLGDNLFF. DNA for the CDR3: TGTGCCAGCAGTGAAGGTTTAGGAGATAATCTGTTTTTT.

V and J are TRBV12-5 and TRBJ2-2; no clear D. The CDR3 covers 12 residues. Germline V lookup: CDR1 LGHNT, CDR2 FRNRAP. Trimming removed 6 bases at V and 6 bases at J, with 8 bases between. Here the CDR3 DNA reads TGTGCTAGTGGCCTGACCTCCGGGGAGCTGTTTTTT. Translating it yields CASGLTSGELFF.

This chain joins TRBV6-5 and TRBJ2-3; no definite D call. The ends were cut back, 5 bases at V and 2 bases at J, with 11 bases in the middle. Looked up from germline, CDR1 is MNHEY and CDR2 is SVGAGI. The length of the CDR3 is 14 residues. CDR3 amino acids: CASSVSTTTDTQYF. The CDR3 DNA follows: TGTGCCAGCAGTGTCAGCACCACCACAGATACGCAGTATTTT.

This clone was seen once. CDR3 DNA: TGTGCCTGGAAGACCCTAGTGAGGGCTGAAGCTTTCTTT. It translates to CAWKTLVRAEAFF. This chain joins TRBV30 and TRBJ1-1, with unresolved D. Trimming pared 4 bases from V and 6 bases from J, leaving 15 bases between. This CDR3 has 13 residues. The V gene's germline CDR1 is GTSNPN and CDR2 SVGIG (reference sequence).

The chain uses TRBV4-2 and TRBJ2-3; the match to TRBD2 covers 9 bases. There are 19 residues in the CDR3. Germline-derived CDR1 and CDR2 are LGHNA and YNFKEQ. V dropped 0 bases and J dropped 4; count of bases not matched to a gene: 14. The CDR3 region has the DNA TGTGCCAGCAGCCAAGATTCCCGTCGGCCGAGCGGGAGGTCAGATACGCAGTATTTT. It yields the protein CASSQDSRRPSGRSDTQYF.

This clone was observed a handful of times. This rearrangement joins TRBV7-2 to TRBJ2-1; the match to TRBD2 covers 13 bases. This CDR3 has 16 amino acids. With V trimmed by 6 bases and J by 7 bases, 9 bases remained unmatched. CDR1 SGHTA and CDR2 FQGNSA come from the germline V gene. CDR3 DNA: TGTGCCAGCAGTACCTCGGGACTAGCGGGATATAATGAGCAGTTCTTC. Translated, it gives CASSTSGLAGYNEQFF.

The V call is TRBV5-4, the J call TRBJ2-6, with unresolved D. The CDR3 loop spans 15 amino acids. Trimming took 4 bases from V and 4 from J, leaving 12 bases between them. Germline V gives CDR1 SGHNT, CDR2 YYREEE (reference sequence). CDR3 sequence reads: CASSPVGGGANVLTF. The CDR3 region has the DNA TGTGCCAGCAGCCCGGTTGGCGGCGGGGCCAACGTCCTGACTTTC.

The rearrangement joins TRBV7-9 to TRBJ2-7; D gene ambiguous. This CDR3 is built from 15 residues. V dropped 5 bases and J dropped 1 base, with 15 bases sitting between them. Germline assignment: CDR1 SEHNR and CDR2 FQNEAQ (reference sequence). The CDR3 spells CASSPGHTESYEQYF. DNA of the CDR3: TGTGCCAGCAGCCCAGGCCACACCGAATCCTACGAGCAGTACTTC.

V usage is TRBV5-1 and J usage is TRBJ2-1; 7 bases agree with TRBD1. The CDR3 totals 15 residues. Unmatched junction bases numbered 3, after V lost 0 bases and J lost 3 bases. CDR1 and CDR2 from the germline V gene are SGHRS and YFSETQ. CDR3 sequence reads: CASSLVGTDYNEQFF. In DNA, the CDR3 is TGCGCCAGCAGCTTGGTAGGGACAGACTACAATGAGCAGTTCTTC.

The CDR3, as DNA: TGTGCCAGCGGGGGGAGAGGCGATACGCAGTATTTT. Protein product: CASGGRGDTQYF. This chain uses TRBV7-8 with TRBJ2-3; weak D call: TRBD2 (6 bases). The germline V gene encodes CDR1 SGHVS and CDR2 FQNEAQ. V shed 8 bases and J shed 6 bases, with 12 bases lying between them. The CDR3 extends over 12 amino acids.

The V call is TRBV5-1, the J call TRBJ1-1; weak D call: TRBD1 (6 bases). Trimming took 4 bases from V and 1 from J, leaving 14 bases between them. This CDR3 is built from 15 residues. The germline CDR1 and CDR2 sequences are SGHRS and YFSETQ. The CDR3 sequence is CASSIMGGPNTEAFF. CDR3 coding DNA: TGCGCCAGCAGCATCATGGGGGGCCCGAACACTGAAGCTTTCTTT.

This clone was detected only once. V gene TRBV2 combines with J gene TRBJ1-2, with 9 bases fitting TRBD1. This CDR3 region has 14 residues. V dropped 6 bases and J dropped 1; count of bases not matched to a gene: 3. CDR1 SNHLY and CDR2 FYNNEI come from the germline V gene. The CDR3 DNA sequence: TGTGCCAGCAGCGGGACAGGGATTAACTATGGCTACACCTTC. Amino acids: CASSGTGINYGYTF.